These 12 T cell receptor beta chains were all obtained from the same sample, sequenced in a study of control samples from healthy donors and cancer patients. The method was immunoSEQ multiplex PCR; TCRdb's version includes in-frame clones alone and lacks a portion of them. The sample consists of some 120,000 clones, about 95% of them appearing once. Sequences were obtained from blood. The receptor set was obtained from a man aged 25 to 40 in good health.

The chain couples TRBV5-8 to TRBJ1-1; no clear D. The CDR3 is made up of 13 amino acids. The germline V gene has CDR1 SGHTS and CDR2 YDEGEE. Trimming took off 0 bases at V and 1 base at J, with 4 bases between the two ends. CDR3 residues: CASSLAENTEAFF. The CDR3 nucleotides read TGTGCCAGCAGCTTGGCCGAGAACACTGAAGCTTTCTTT.

J is TRBJ2-2 and V is TRBV7-8, with D unclear. Germline CDR1 reads SGHVS; CDR2 reads FQNEAQ. V lost 5 bases, J lost 6 bases, and 16 bases lay in between. The CDR3 loop spans 15 amino acids. The CDR3 here is CASSLGIRAAGELFF. In DNA form, the CDR3 reads TGTGCCAGCAGCCTAGGGATCCGGGCCGCCGGGGAGCTGTTTTTT. The full variable domain, with the rest looked up from reference TRBV7-8 and TRBJ2-2, is GAGVSQSPRYKVAKRGQDVALRCDPISGHVSLFWYQQALGQGPEFLTYFQNEAQLDKSGLPSDRFFAERPEGSVSTLKIQRTQQEDSAVYLCASSLGIRAAGELFFGEGSRLTVL.

This clone was picked up a small number of times. The CDR3: CASSPDRPDSNQPQHF. CDR3 nucleotides: TGTGCCAGCTCCCCCGACAGACCCGATAGCAATCAGCCCCAGCATTTT. The rearrangement uses TRBV18 and TRBJ1-5; possibly TRBD1 for D (5 bases). Germline CDR1 KGHSH, CDR2 LQKENI. This CDR3 is built from 16 residues. V was cut by 6 bases and J by 0 bases, with 15 bases left in between.

The J gene is TRBJ1-5, the V gene TRBV27; D gene ambiguous. The ends were cut back, 5 bases at V and 0 bases at J, with 11 bases in the middle. The CDR3 has 15 amino acids. Germline CDR1 and CDR2: MNHEY and SMNVEV (reference sequence). CDR3 nucleotides: TGTGCCAGCAGTCCGGCCGTAAATAGCAATCAGCCCCAGCATTTT. This codes for CASSPAVNSNQPQHF.

This clone was observed once. The chain combines TRBV27 with TRBJ2-7; TRBD1 matches at 8 bases. V shed 5 bases, J shed 2 bases, and the junction held 5 bases outside the gene matches. CDR3 length equals 14 residues. Germline lookup yields CDR1 MNHEY and CDR2 SMNVEV (reference sequence). The CDR3, as DNA: TGTGCCAGCAGTGACAGGGGCCTCGCCTACGAGCAGTACTTC. Translation: CASSDRGLAYEQYF.

The chain couples TRBV19 to TRBJ1-2, with 7 nucleotides matching TRBD1. Germline V CDR1 and CDR2: LNHDA, SQIVND (reference sequence). There are 14 residues in the CDR3. Trimming took 3 bases from V and 4 from J; bases not matched to a gene: 5. CDR3 residues: CASSITGVAYGYTF. CDR3 nucleotides: TGTGCCAGTAGTATCACAGGGGTGGCCTATGGCTACACCTTC.

The genes are TRBV11-2 and TRBJ2-7; D gene uncertain. V was clipped by 1 base and J by 0 bases, with 13 bases between them. CDR1 is SGHAT, CDR2 FQNNGV, per germline. The CDR3 loop spans 16 amino acids. Written as DNA, the CDR3 is TGTGCCAGCAGCTTAGTCAGCAATTATCGCTCCTACGAGCAGTACTTC. Translated: CASSLVSNYRSYEQYF.

The genes are TRBV15 and TRBJ2-3; no definite D call. CDR1 LNHNV and CDR2 YYDKDF come from the germline V gene (reference sequence). CDR3 length: 16 residues. Between the trimmed V and J ends, which lost 3 bases and 0 bases, there was a span of 13 bases. CDR3 amino acids: CATSRPLGSSTDTQYF. For the CDR3, the DNA is TGTGCCACCAGCAGGCCCCTTGGTTCTAGCACAGATACGCAGTATTTT.

V and J are TRBV5-1 and TRBJ1-1, with 7 bases fitting TRBD1. The CDR3 runs to 14 residues. V was pared by 1 base and J by 5 bases, with 5 bases of the junction left unmatched. Germline V gene data show CDR1 as SGHRS and CDR2 as YFSETQ. CDR3 coding DNA: TGCGCCAGCAGCTTGCGTCAGGGGGAAACTGAAGCTTTCTTT. It yields the protein CASSLRQGETEAFF.

In DNA, the CDR3 is TGTGCCAGCAGCTCGGGGGGGAACAGGGGGCCGACAGATACGCAGTATTTT. Protein sequence: CASSSGGNRGPTDTQYF. This sequence joins TRBV5-4 and TRBJ2-3, with D possibly TRBD1 on 9 matching bases. The ends were cut back, 3 bases at V and 3 bases at J, with 20 bases in the middle. CDR3 size: 17 residues. Germline lookup yields CDR1 SGHNT and CDR2 YYREEE (reference sequence).

This chain connects TRBV20-1 to TRBJ1-1, with D unclear. The germline V gene encodes CDR1 DFQATT and CDR2 SNEGSKA (reference sequence). Trimming removed 4 bases at V and 1 base at J, with 4 bases between. The CDR3 contains 11 residues. The CDR3 DNA reads as TGCAGTGCTAAGGAGAACACTGAAGCTTTCTTT. Amino acid sequence: CSAKENTEAFF.

This chain uses TRBV5-6 with TRBJ1-1, with D unresolved. Germline CDR1 is SGHDT and CDR2 is YYEEEE. This CDR3 has 11 amino acids. Between the trimmed V and J ends, which lost 3 bases and 4 bases, there was a span of 4 bases. The CDR3 sequence is CASSSRTEAFF. The DNA for the CDR3 is TGTGCCAGCAGCTCCCGCACTGAAGCTTTCTTT.